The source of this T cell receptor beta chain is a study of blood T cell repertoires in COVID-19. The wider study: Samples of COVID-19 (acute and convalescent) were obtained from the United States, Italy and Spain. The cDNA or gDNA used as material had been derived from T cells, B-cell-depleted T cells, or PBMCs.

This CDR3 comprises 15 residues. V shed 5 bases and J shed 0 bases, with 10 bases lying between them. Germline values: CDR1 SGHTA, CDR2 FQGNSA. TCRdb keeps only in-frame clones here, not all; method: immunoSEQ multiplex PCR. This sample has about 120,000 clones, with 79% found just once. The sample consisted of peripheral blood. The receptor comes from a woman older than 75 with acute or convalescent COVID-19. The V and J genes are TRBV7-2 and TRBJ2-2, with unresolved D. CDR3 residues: CASSRATANTGELFF. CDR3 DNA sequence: TGTGCCAGCAGCAGAGCCACCGCGAACACCGGGGAGCTGTTTTTT.